The T cell receptor (beta chain) under discussion was sequenced for a study of blood T cell repertoires in COVID-19. Measured with immunoSEQ multiplex PCR; TCRdb has only the in-frame clones, and not every one. Of approximately 240,000 clones in the sample, 80% to 85% were seen once. Sequences were obtained from peripheral blood. The source of this sequence is a woman in her twenties or thirties who had recovered from COVID-19.

Written as DNA, the CDR3 is TGTGCCATCAACGACGGACTCATGAACACTGAAGCTTTCTTT. This codes for CAINDGLMNTEAFF. The V call is TRBV10-3, the J call TRBJ1-1; D is unclear. The CDR3 is made up of 14 amino acids. Germline assignment: CDR1 ENHRY and CDR2 SYGVKD. V dropped 7 bases and J dropped 0 bases, with 12 bases sitting between them.